The entry below describes one T cell receptor beta chain. The antigen is not known. Germline lookup yields CDR1 MRHNA and CDR2 SNTAGT. The CDR3 contains 18 residues. After removal of 6 bases from V and 0 bases from J, the junction contained 14 bases not matched to a gene. The data were obtained in a study of shared clonotypes between healthy human individuals. Study observations and caveats: Shared across a few donors were roughly 5% of the naive CD4 clonotypes.

Only Caucasian adults living in Nashville, Tennessee made up the donor group. This table comes from immunoSEQ multiplex PCR, and its TCRdb copy is limited to in-frame clones, with some not included. The sample consists of approximately 530,000 clones, 90% to 96% of them appearing once. The chain uses TRBV6-4 and TRBJ2-1; the match to TRBD1 covers 7 bases. Sequencing was carried out using naive CD4+ T cells sorted from blood. Stated subset: CD45RA+ positively selected. The TCR originated in a woman between 25 and 40 years old in good health. CDR3 nucleotides: TGTGCCAGCAGCCAAATACCGGGACAGTCTGGCTCCTACAATGAGCAGTTCTTC. This codes for CASSQIPGQSGSYNEQFF.